These 12 T cell receptor beta chains came from one sample sequenced in a study of blood T cell repertoires in COVID-19 (dated by TCRdb to the early 2020s). Library method: the immunoSEQ multiplex PCR assay. The source is immuneACCESS, and TCRdb retained only in-frame sequences with V and J called. Part of the clones is not carried over; for the studies checked, unresolved V genes explain less than half of this, and the remainder is unexplained. For this sample the table gives roughly 250,000 clones, of which 75% to 95% were detected only once. The ten largest clones represent approximately 2% of the sample. Sequencing was performed on PBMCs or T cells enriched from blood (not recorded which). The receptors were gathered from a young woman who had recovered from COVID-19.

The chain is built from TRBV5-5 and TRBJ1-5; no firm D call. V lost 0 bases and J 0 bases, leaving 7 bases between the germline ends. The CDR3 is 15 residues long. Germline V gene data show CDR1 as SGHKS and CDR2 as YYEKEE (reference sequence). The DNA for the CDR3 is TGTGCCAGCAGCTTGGGGCTTTCTAGCAATCAGCCCCAGCATTTT. As protein: CASSLGLSSNQPQHF.

Note on this clone: The junction differs from germline at one of its ends, possibly a read error. The CDR3 DNA follows: TGCGCCAGCACCTTGGGAAGTACAGGGGGTGGAGAGACCCAGTACTTC. This sequence encodes CASTLGSTGGGETQYF. The chain combines TRBV5-1 with TRBJ2-5; 8 bases line up with TRBD1. This CDR3 comprises 16 residues. Germline CDR1 and CDR2: SGHRS and YFSETQ.

The V and J genes are TRBV4-2 and TRBJ2-7, with 10 bases lining up with TRBD2. Germline CDR1 is LGHNA and CDR2 is YNFKEQ. The CDR3 spans 17 residues. After removal of 4 bases from V and 3 bases from J, the junction contained 12 bases not matched to a gene. CDR3 DNA: TGTGCCAGCAGCCCCCTGAAGCTAGCGGGAGACTTCTACGAGCAGTACTTC. Amino acid sequence: CASSPLKLAGDFYEQYF.

The V gene is TRBV6-5, the J gene TRBJ2-4, with a weak D call TRBD1 (5 bases). Germline V gene data show CDR1 as MNHEY and CDR2 as SVGAGI. V was clipped by 6 bases and J by 0 bases, with 12 bases between them. The CDR3 is 15 residues long. Here the CDR3 DNA reads TGTGCCAGCAGGACCCAGGGATTAGCCAAAAACATTCAGTACTTC. This translates into CASRTQGLAKNIQYF.

The table lists this clone with a count of one. The V gene is TRBV2, the J gene TRBJ1-1, with a possible D match to TRBD1 (5 bases). V lost 5 bases to trimming and J lost 1 base, with 17 bases between them. Looked up from germline, CDR1 is SNHLY and CDR2 is FYNNEI. The CDR3 is made up of 16 amino acids. CDR3 sequence reads: CASSYTTGRGNTEAFF. Written as DNA, the CDR3 is TGTGCCAGCAGTTATACGACGGGGAGGGGGAACACTGAAGCTTTCTTT. Filled out from reference TRBV2 and TRBJ1-1, the complete variable domain reads EPEVTQTPSHQVTQMGQEVILRCVPISNHLYFYWYRQILGQKVEFLVSFYNNEISEKSEIFDDQFSVERPDGSNFTLKIRSTKLEDSAMYFCASSYTTGRGNTEAFFGQGTRLTVV.

The rearrangement links TRBV9 to TRBJ2-6, with D unclear. Looked up from germline, CDR1 is SGDLS and CDR2 is YYNGEE. V was cut by 6 bases and J by 8 bases, with 15 bases left in between. CDR3 length equals 14 residues. The CDR3 DNA is TGTGCCAGCACGCGGTTCCTCGGCACCAACGTCCTGACTTTC. Encoded protein: CASTRFLGTNVLTF. The full variable domain, its missing parts supplied by reference TRBV9 and TRBJ2-6, is DSGVTQTPKHLITATGQRVTLRCSPRSGDLSVYWYQQSLDQGLQFLIQYYNGEERAKGNILERFSAQQFPDLHSELNLSSLELGDSALYFCASTRFLGTNVLTFGAGSRLTVL.

The chain is built from TRBV5-1 and TRBJ2-1, with D uncertain. This CDR3 comprises 12 residues. Germline CDR1 SGHRS, CDR2 YFSETQ. Trimming shortened V by 0 bases and J by 7 bases, and 5 bases separated the two germline ends. CDR3 sequence (DNA): TGCGCCAGCAGCTTGGTAGAAAATGAGCAGTTCTTC. It is translated as CASSLVENEQFF.

V usage is TRBV28 and J usage is TRBJ2-5; 9 positions agree with TRBD2. The CDR3 consists of 16 residues. CDR1 and CDR2 (germline): MDHEN, SYDVKM. V lost 5 bases to trimming and J lost 4 bases; unmatched junction nucleotides: 11. CDR3 coding DNA: TGTGCCAGCAGTCATCCGGGACTAGCAGTTTCAGAGACCCAGTACTTC. Its protein is CASSHPGLAVSETQYF.

The chain uses TRBV15 and TRBJ2-3, with 9 bases identical to TRBD2. Germline V gives CDR1 LNHNV, CDR2 YYDKDF (reference sequence). This CDR3 has 16 amino acids. Losses at the gene ends were 3 bases for V and 2 bases for J; bases not matched to a gene: 6. CDR3: CATSSAGGGATDTQYF. The DNA of the CDR3 is TGTGCCACCAGCAGCGCGGGCGGGGGGGCCACAGATACGCAGTATTTT.

This chain connects TRBV12-3 or TRBV12-4 to TRBJ1-5; possibly TRBD1 for D (5 bases). This CDR3 region has 12 residues. V was clipped by 3 bases and J by 9 bases, with 9 bases between them. The CDR3 is CASSFSGGPQHF. Written as DNA, the CDR3 is TGTGCCAGCAGTTTTAGCGGGGGGCCCCAGCATTTT.

The chain combines TRBV12-5 with TRBJ1-5, with D uncertain. This CDR3 has 20 residues. The V gene's germline CDR1 is LGHNT and CDR2 FRNRAP. Trimming stripped 0 bases from V and 0 bases from J, with 21 bases between. The CDR3 region has the DNA TGTGCTAGTGGTTTGGTCGTGGTGACCGAGGGAAATTATAGCAATCAGCCCCAGCATTTT. It encodes CASGLVVVTEGNYSNQPQHF.

The rearrangement links TRBV27 to TRBJ2-7; weak D call: TRBD2 (6 bases). The V gene lost 0 bases and the J gene lost 4 bases, with 10 bases spanning the gap. CDR3 length: 14 residues. In germline, CDR1 is MNHEY, CDR2 SMNVEV (reference sequence). The CDR3 protein is CASSLSAGRYEQYF. DNA for the CDR3: TGTGCCAGCAGTTTATCTGCGGGAAGATACGAGCAGTACTTC.